The 25 T cell receptor beta chains below all came from one sample that was sequenced in a study of OX40 agonist ivuxolimab in advanced cancers. The data were produced by immunoSEQ multiplex PCR, yet TCRdb's version contains in-frame clones alone and is incomplete. This sample has about 71,000 clones, with about 78% found just once. The sequences come from CD4+ or CD8+ T cells sorted from blood, collected in a trial of the OX40 agonist ivuxolimab. These receptors all stem from an adult with an advanced solid tumor such as melanoma, head and neck, liver or kidney cancer.

The rearrangement links TRBV6-5 to TRBJ1-1; D not certain. The CDR3 loop spans 13 amino acids. CDR1 is MNHEY and CDR2 is SVGAGI in the germline V gene. Trimming left V 7 bases short and J 1 base short, with 10 bases between. This chain's CDR3 is CASINSENTEAFF. The CDR3 DNA follows: TGTGCCAGCATAAATTCAGAGAACACTGAAGCTTTCTTT.

The J gene is TRBJ1-3, the V gene TRBV7-9; 9 bases map to TRBD1. Germline CDR1 reads SEHNR; CDR2 reads FQNEAQ (reference sequence). This CDR3 contains 14 residues. With 5 bases clipped from V and 4 bases from J, the junction kept 3 bases outside the gene matches. CDR3 nucleotides: TGTGCCAGCAGCCCGGGACAGGGAGGAAACACCATATATTTT. Its protein product is CASSPGQGGNTIYF.

V and J are TRBV18 and TRBJ2-3, with D tentatively TRBD2 (6 bases). The ends were cut back, 3 bases at V and 0 bases at J, with 16 bases in the middle. This CDR3 has 17 amino acids. Germline CDR1 is KGHSH and CDR2 is LQKENI. The CDR3 coding sequence is TGTGCCAGCTCACCCCTCCCACGGGGGAGTAGCACAGATACGCAGTATTTT. This encodes CASSPLPRGSSTDTQYF.

The J gene is TRBJ1-4, the V gene TRBV9; D is unresolved. The germline V gene has CDR1 SGDLS and CDR2 YYNGEE. This CDR3 spans 14 amino acids. Trimming stripped 0 bases from V and 8 bases from J, with 11 bases between. The CDR3 loop is CASSVDPGGEKLFF. In DNA, the CDR3 is TGTGCCAGCAGCGTAGATCCGGGAGGGGAAAAACTGTTTTTT.

Note on this clone: The sample has other DNA sequences that encode this CDR3 too. The chain recombines TRBV7-2 with TRBJ1-5; TRBD1 matches at 7 bases. The V gene end was trimmed by 5 bases and the J gene end by 0 bases; junction bases not matched to a gene: 1. Germline V CDR1 and CDR2: SGHTA, FQGNSA. The CDR3 has 14 residues. The CDR3 protein is CASSRDSSNQPQHF. The CDR3 DNA reads as TGTGCCAGCAGCAGGGACAGTAGCAATCAGCCCCAGCATTTT.

This sequence joins TRBV2 and TRBJ2-7; 7 positions agree with TRBD2. Germline CDR1 is SNHLY and CDR2 is FYNNEI. J lost 3 bases, V lost 6 bases, and 2 bases had no gene match. The CDR3 has 12 amino acids. CDR3 coding DNA: TGTGCCAGCAGCCAGCGGGGCTACGAGCAGTACTTC. Translating it yields CASSQRGYEQYF.

The J gene is TRBJ2-3, the V gene TRBV7-3; D is unresolved. The V gene lost 2 bases and the J gene lost 2 bases, with 8 bases spanning the gap. The CDR3 is made up of 14 amino acids. Germline assignment: CDR1 SGHTA and CDR2 FQGTGA. The CDR3 DNA reads TGTGCCAGCAGCTTATCCCCCCTCACAGATACGCAGTATTTT. Amino acid sequence: CASSLSPLTDTQYF.

This clone was seen only once. The chain recombines TRBV7-9 with TRBJ2-1; D remains unclear. CDR3 size: 12 residues. V lost 1 base and J lost 9, with 7 bases in between. CDR1 and CDR2 (germline): SEHNR, FQNEAQ (reference sequence). The CDR3 sequence: CASSLGVSEQFF. The CDR3 nucleotides read TGTGCCAGCAGCTTAGGGGTGAGTGAGCAGTTCTTC.

This clone was counted a single time. The rearrangement links TRBV27 to TRBJ1-1, with D perhaps TRBD1 (6 bases). The CDR3 runs to 17 residues. Germline V lookup: CDR1 MNHEY, CDR2 SMNVEV (reference sequence). Deletions cut 5 bases from V and 7 bases from J, with 26 bases between. CDR3 loop: CASSPPRGGGSGDEAFF. The CDR3 bases are TGTGCCAGCAGTCCACCCAGGGGCGGAGGGTCGGGTGATGAAGCTTTCTTT.

Worth noting for this clone: One end of the junction does not line up with germline, which may come from a read error. V is TRBV5-1 and J is TRBJ2-5, with 7 bases matching TRBD2. The CDR3 loop spans 15 amino acids. CDR1 is SGHRS, CDR2 YFSETQ, per germline. The CDR3: CASTLGGPTQETQYF. CDR3 DNA sequence: TGCGCCAGCACCTTGGGAGGGCCGACACAAGAGACCCAGTACTTC. The complete variable domain, with remaining parts taken from reference TRBV5-1 and TRBJ2-5, reads KAGVTQTPRYLIKTRGQQVTLSCSPISGHRSVSWYQQTPGQGLQFLFEYFSETQRNKGNFPGRFSGRQFSNSRSEMNVSTLELGDSALYLCASTLGGPTQETQYFGPGTRLLVL.

As to this clone: This same CDR3 is encoded by further DNA sequences in the sample. This chain links TRBV6-1 with TRBJ1-2; maybe TRBD1 (5 bases). V was trimmed by 0 bases and J by 4 bases, leaving 9 bases between them. Germline CDR1 MNHNS, CDR2 SASEGT. The length of the CDR3 is 14 residues. The CDR3 is CASSEAGQVYGYTF. CDR3 sequence (DNA): TGTGCCAGCAGTGAAGCGGGGCAGGTCTATGGCTACACCTTC.

The V call is TRBV5-6, the J call TRBJ1-1; no definite D call. CDR3 size: 13 residues. Trimming removed 4 bases at V and 2 bases at J, with 9 bases between. Germline CDR1 SGHDT, CDR2 YYEEEE. In nucleotides, the CDR3 is TGTGCCAGCAGCCGTCGGTCCAACACTGAAGCTTTCTTT. Encoded protein: CASSRRSNTEAFF.

This clone appeared a few times. The chain joins TRBV28 to TRBJ2-5; the match to TRBD2 covers 12 bases. V shed 7 bases, J shed 4 bases, and the junction held 4 bases outside the gene matches. This CDR3 region has 14 residues. Germline CDR1 MDHEN, CDR2 SYDVKM. In nucleotides, the CDR3 is TGTGCCAGCACCCCGGGACTAGCGGGAGAGACCCAGTACTTC. Residues: CASTPGLAGETQYF.

V usage is TRBV7-2 and J usage is TRBJ2-3, with a possible D match to TRBD2 (6 bases). V was shortened by 6 bases and J by 6 bases, with 16 bases between the two germline ends. Germline-derived CDR1 and CDR2 are SGHTA and FQGNSA. This CDR3 has 14 residues. CDR3 amino acids: CASSSRGSGDTQYF. CDR3 nucleotides: TGTGCCAGCAGTTCCCGGGGGTCGGGGGATACGCAGTATTTT.

The rearrangement joins TRBV5-6 to TRBJ1-1, with D uncertain. Per germline, CDR1 SGHDT and CDR2 YYEEEE. The CDR3 is 11 amino acids. V dropped 2 bases and J dropped 2 bases, with 1 base sitting between them. In nucleotides, the CDR3 is TGTGCCAGCAGCTTAAACACTGAAGCTTTCTTT. Its translation: CASSLNTEAFF.

The chain has TRBV19 and TRBJ2-7; 7 bases agree with TRBD2. Germline lookup yields CDR1 LNHDA and CDR2 SQIVND (reference sequence). The CDR3 runs to 18 residues. The trim removed 3 bases at V and 4 bases at J, leaving 18 bases unmatched. CDR3 DNA: TGTGCCAGTAGTATGACCTCCGGCTTGCGGGAGAGGCGGTACGAGCAGTACTTC. This sequence encodes CASSMTSGLRERRYEQYF.

A word on this clone: In the same sample, other DNA sequences code for this CDR3. This chain links TRBV28 with TRBJ1-5; D is perhaps TRBD1 (5 bases). The CDR3 is 13 residues long. Deletions cut 8 bases from V and 7 bases from J, with 15 bases between. CDR1 and CDR2 from the germline V gene are MDHEN and SYDVKM. The CDR3 protein is CASLRGGGQPQHF. Written as DNA, the CDR3 is TGTGCCAGCCTACGCGGGGGTGGGCAGCCCCAGCATTTT.

CDR3 sequence reads: CASSVGDLAYNEQFF. DNA of the CDR3: TGTGCCAGCAGCGTGGGGGACCTTGCGTACAATGAGCAGTTCTTC. This rearrangement joins TRBV9 to TRBJ2-1, with D perhaps given as TRBD1 or TRBD2 (5 bases each). The CDR3 runs 15 residues. Trimming removed 2 bases at V and 4 bases at J, with 13 bases between. Germline V lookup: CDR1 SGDLS, CDR2 YYNGEE. The full variable domain, in which reference TRBV9 and TRBJ2-1 provide the parts outside the CDR3, is DSGVTQTPKHLITATGQRVTLRCSPRSGDLSVYWYQQSLDQGLQFLIQYYNGEERAKGNILERFSAQQFPDLHSELNLSSLELGDSALYFCASSVGDLAYNEQFFGPGTRLTVL.

The table lists this clone with a few counts. This chain connects TRBV9 to TRBJ2-1; TRBD1 matches at 8 bases. The CDR3 contains 15 residues. Germline loops: CDR1 SGDLS, CDR2 YYNGEE. The V gene end was trimmed by 3 bases and the J gene end by 8 bases; junction bases not matched to a gene: 10. The CDR3 DNA reads as TGTGCCAGCAGCGCGACAGGGGTCGAAGGCGATGAGCAGTTCTTC. It specifies CASSATGVEGDEQFF.

This clone was seen a handful of times. The chain carries TRBV25-1 and TRBJ2-5, with 9 nucleotides matching TRBD1. CDR1 and CDR2 (germline): MGHDK, SYGVNS. The CDR3 is 14 residues long. V lost 7 bases, J lost 4 bases, and 7 bases stayed unmatched. CDR3 in amino acids: CASTGTGRGETQYF. DNA of the CDR3: TGTGCCAGCACAGGGACAGGGAGGGGAGAGACCCAGTACTTC.

This clone was found once. The chain combines TRBV28 with TRBJ2-3, with 10 bases aligning to TRBD2. V dropped 5 bases and J dropped 6; count of bases not matched to a gene: 20. This CDR3 has 19 amino acids. In germline, CDR1 is MDHEN, CDR2 SYDVKM. The CDR3 reads CASSPFFGPSGSNGDTQYF. Here the CDR3 DNA reads TGTGCCAGCAGTCCCTTTTTCGGACCTAGCGGGAGTAATGGGGATACGCAGTATTTT.

CDR3 residues: CASSLGVSPFFNYGYTF. As DNA, the CDR3 is TGTGCCAGCAGCTTAGGGGTCTCCCCTTTTTTTAACTATGGCTACACCTTC. This sequence joins TRBV7-6 and TRBJ1-2, with unresolved D. The CDR3 is 17 amino acids. Trimming took 1 base from V and 1 from J, leaving 16 bases between them. Germline V lookup: CDR1 SGHVS, CDR2 FNYEAQ.

The chain combines TRBV7-2 with TRBJ2-7, with 14 bases aligning to TRBD2. The V segment lost 3 bases and the J segment 5 bases; nucleotides outside the gene matches: 6. The CDR3 length is 16 residues. CDR1 is SGHTA and CDR2 is FQGNSA in the germline V gene. CDR3 region: CASSLGLAGARDEQYF. The CDR3 coding sequence is TGTGCCAGCAGCTTGGGACTAGCGGGAGCTCGCGACGAGCAGTACTTC.

A few counts support this clone. The CDR3 region is CASSPWTGGNQPQHF. The DNA for the CDR3 is TGTGCCAGCAGCCCCTGGACAGGGGGAAATCAGCCCCAGCATTTT. The V gene is TRBV7-2, the J gene TRBJ1-5; TRBD1 aligns across 10 bases. The V segment lost 5 bases and the J segment 4 bases; nucleotides outside the gene matches: 5. The CDR3 contains 15 residues. Germline V gene sequence: CDR1 SGHTA, CDR2 FQGNSA.

The chain uses TRBV15 and TRBJ2-7; no reliable D call. Trimming took 1 base from V and 3 from J, leaving 4 bases between them. The germline V gene has CDR1 LNHNV and CDR2 YYDKDF (reference sequence). The CDR3 loop spans 12 amino acids. Here the CDR3 reads CATSRGYYEQYF. CDR3 nucleotide sequence: TGTGCCACCAGCAGAGGGTACTACGAGCAGTACTTC.